The rows below give T cell receptor beta chains drawn from one sample of a study of tumor-infiltrating lymphocytes in primary liver carcinoma. TCRdb independently ran MiXCR on the multiplex PCR reads; one entry per CDR3 protein. Here the sample spans some 100,000 distinct CDR3 sequences, about 62% being singletons. The sequencing sample was made of liver tumor tissue from sampling region 2. The source is a woman aged 60 to 75 with primary liver carcinoma and hepatitis B virus infection. CDR3s include the opening cysteine and the closing phenylalanine or tryptophan. The order of the fields is D gene, J gene, clone size, V gene, CDR3 protein, CDR3 DNA. D genes are given only for firm matches. A row's size may be missing; if present it is once, few, many or a size class.

-,TRBJ2-2,once,TRBV5-1,CASSQPPDGSAITAELFF,TGCGCCAGCAGCCAACCTCCGGACGGCTCCGCGATCACCGCGGAGCTGTTTTTT
-,TRBJ2-7,-,TRBV20-1,CSARRPLDSEQYF,TGCAGTGCTAGGCGACCACTAGATAGCGAGCAGTACTTC
-,TRBJ1-2,-,TRBV2,CASNEDQGSNYGYTF,TGTGCCAGCAATGAAGACCAGGGGTCTAACTATGGCTACACCTTC
-,TRBJ1-2,-,TRBV11-2,CASSLDPISALRYGYIF,TGTGCCAGCAGCTTAGATCCGATCAGTGCGCTGCGCTATGGATACATCTTC
TRBD1,TRBJ2-1,many,TRBV5-4,CASSPGQGRNEQFF,TGTGCCAGCAGCCCGGGACAGGGTAGGAATGAGCAGTTCTTC
TRBD2,TRBJ2-2,-,TRBV12-3/TRBV12-4,CASSHNSGRLGGELFF,TGTGCCAGCAGTCACAACAGCGGGAGACTGGGGGGGGAGCTGTTTTTT
TRBD2,TRBJ2-3,-,TRBV11-2,CASSPSRGSWLADTQYF,TGTGCCAGCAGCCCGAGTCGCGGGAGCTGGTTAGCAGATACGCAGTATTTT
-,TRBJ2-7,-,TRBV29-1,CSVEDGDLYEQYF,TGCAGCGTTGAAGATGGCGACCTCTACGAGCAGTATTTC
TRBD1,TRBJ2-3,many,TRBV5-5,CASSPQGAGDTQYF,TGTGCCAGCAGCCCGCAGGGGGCCGGGGATACGCAGTATTTT
-,TRBJ2-3,-,TRBV6-5,CACSPSPRDGTQYF,TGTGCCTGCAGCCCTAGCCCTCGCGACGGTACGCAGTATTTT
TRBD2,TRBJ2-2,-,TRBV29-1,CSVVGAGGRTGELFF,TGCAGCGTTGTCGGGGCGGGAGGAAGGACAGGGGAGCTGTTTTTT
-,TRBJ1-2,-,TRBV30,CVWSVDLVSQGYTF,TGTGTCTGGAGTGTAGATTTGGTCAGCCAAGGCTACACCTTC
TRBD1,TRBJ2-3,-,TRBV28,CASSSGQADTQYF,TGTGCCAGCAGTTCCGGACAGGCAGATACGCAGTATTTT
TRBD1,TRBJ1-1,-,TRBV29-1,CSALTGTGDTEAFF,TGCAGCGCTCTTACCGGGACAGGGGACACTGAAGCTTTCTTT
-,TRBJ1-5,-,TRBV11-2,CASGLLPGDQPQHF,TGTGCCAGCGGCTTACTGCCAGGGGATCAGCCCCAGCATTTT
TRBD1,TRBJ2-2,-,TRBV29-1,CSVRTGNTGELLF,TGCAGCGTACGGACAGGCAACACCGGGGAGCTGCTTTTT
-,TRBJ2-1,many,TRBV6-2/TRBV6-3,CASSYGRDEQFF,TGTGCCAGCAGTTACGGGCGAGATGAGCAGTTCTTC
-,TRBJ2-2,-,TRBV11-1,CVSRGGTGSANTGELFF,TGTGTCAGCAGGGGAGGAACGGGATCCGCGAACACTGGGGAGCTGTTTTTT
TRBD2,TRBJ2-3,-,TRBV5-1,CTSSHGGRSDTQYF,TGCACCAGCAGTCACGGCGGGAGGTCCGATACGCAGTATTTT
-,TRBJ2-1,-,TRBV11-2,CANSLNMAQFF,TGTGCGAACAGCTTAAATATGGCTCAGTTCTTC
-,TRBJ2-5,many,TRBV4-2,CASSQDSAIRDPPRETQYF,TGTGCCAGCAGCCAAGACTCCGCAATTCGGGACCCCCCGAGGGAGACCCAGTACTTC
-,TRBJ1-2,-,TRBV11-2,CARSLEGTSGGGYIF,TGTGCCAGGAGCTTAGAGGGGACCAGTGGCGGTGGCTACATCTTC
TRBD1,TRBJ2-2,-,TRBV5-1,CASSVTGGAGGELFF,TGCGCCAGCAGCGTCACAGGGGGCGCGGGCGGGGAGCTGTTTTTT
TRBD2,TRBJ2-3,-,TRBV11-3,CTSSPGTSGLAFQRDTRYF,TGTACCAGCAGCCCCGGGACTAGCGGATTAGCATTCCAACGGGATACGCGGTATTTT
-,TRBJ2-1,-,TRBV11-2,CANSLDVNLNEQFF,TGTGCCAACAGCTTAGATGTGAACCTCAATGAGCAGTTCTTC
TRBD2,TRBJ2-3,-,TRBV5-6,CASSLTSGSGYITDTHYF,TGTGCCAGTAGCCTTACAAGCGGGAGTGGCTATATCACAGATACGCATTATTTT
TRBD2,TRBJ2-1,many,TRBV6-1,CASSDPSGTSYNEQFF,TGTGCCAGCAGTGACCCTAGCGGGACCTCCTACAATGAGCAGTTCTTC
-,TRBJ1-5,-,TRBV28,CDSSLGRGPNQPQHF,TGTGACAGCAGTTTGGGCAGGGGCCCCAATCAGCCACAGCATTTT
-,TRBJ1-2,-,TRBV5-6,CASSRDSNYGYIF,TGTGCCAGCAGCCGCGACAGTAACTATGGCTACATCTTC
TRBD2,TRBJ2-5,-,TRBV12-5,CASGTSDSPGGTQYF,TGTGCTAGTGGTACCTCGGACAGCCCGGGGGGGACTCAATACTTC
TRBD1,TRBJ1-1,few,TRBV12-5,CASAGQGSIEAFF,TGTGCTAGTGCAGGACAGGGGAGCATTGAAGCTTTCTTT
TRBD1,TRBJ1-5,-,TRBV28,CASSALKGQGNQPQHF,TGTGCCAGCAGTGCCCTTAAGGGACAGGGCAATCAGCCCCAGCATTTT
-,TRBJ2-5,-,TRBV12-3/TRBV12-4,CANNEDYQETQYF,TGTGCCAACAATGAGGACTACCAAGAGACCCAGTACTTC
-,TRBJ1-5,-,TRBV4-1,CASDEGVSNHPQHF,TGCGCTAGCGACGAGGGAGTAAGCAATCATCCCCAGCATTTT
-,TRBJ2-1,-,TRBV29-1,CSVLAGRSNEQFF,TGTAGCGTGCTGGCCGGACGCAGCAATGAGCAGTTCTTC
TRBD1,TRBJ1-2,many,TRBV4-2,CASSQGTGDGYTF,TGTGCCAGCAGCCAAGGGACAGGGGATGGCTACACCTTC
-,TRBJ1-5,-,TRBV12-3/TRBV12-4,CASSLSGRQPYHF,TGTGCCAGCAGTTTGTCGGGACGGCAGCCCTATCATTTT
-,TRBJ2-5,-,TRBV29-1,CSVEGTVRHRGTQYF,TGCAGCGTTGAAGGGACAGTCAGGCACCGAGGGACCCAGTACTTC
TRBD1,TRBJ1-2,-,TRBV18,CASSPGQDNYGYTF,TGTGCCAGCTCACCAGGACAGGATAACTATGGCTACACCTTC
-,TRBJ1-5,-,TRBV10-2,CASRQYNNQPQHF,TGCGCCAGCAGGCAATATAACAATCAGCCCCAGCATTTT
TRBD2,TRBJ2-1,-,TRBV12-3/TRBV12-4,CVSSLRLSLAGAGNEQFF,TGTGTCAGCAGTTTGAGGCTCTCTCTAGCGGGAGCGGGCAATGAGCAGTTCTTC
TRBD2,TRBJ2-1,medium-sized,TRBV11-2,CASSLRGGLAGGFEQFF,TGTGCCAGCAGCCTACGAGGGGGACTAGCGGGAGGTTTCGAGCAGTTCTTC
-,TRBJ2-3,-,TRBV29-1,CNADPTSTDTQYF,TGCAACGCCGACCCAACTAGCACAGATACGCAGTATTTT
TRBD2,TRBJ2-3,-,TRBV9,CASSATSGITDTQYF,TGTGCCAGCAGCGCGACTAGCGGTATCACAGATACGCAGTATTTT
TRBD1,TRBJ2-1,once,TRBV6-1,CVSSTGALGSEQFF,TGTGTCAGCAGTACAGGGGCTCTTGGATCTGAGCAGTTCTTC
-,TRBJ2-5,-,TRBV6-2/TRBV6-3,CVSSYRSFQETRYF,TGTGTCAGCAGTTACCGGAGCTTTCAAGAGACCCGGTACTTC
TRBD2,TRBJ2-7,-,TRBV5-4,CAGSLRRGSSGIREQYF,TGTGCCGGCAGCTTGCGTCGGGGGTCTAGCGGGATTCGCGAGCAATACTTC
TRBD1,TRBJ2-3,-,TRBV11-2,CTSDQQGSDTDTQYF,TGTACCAGCGACCAACAGGGGTCAGACACAGATACGCAGTATTTT
-,TRBJ2-7,-,TRBV29-1,CSVEGQSYKQYF,TGCAGCGTCGAAGGACAGTCCTACAAGCAGTACTTC
-,TRBJ2-3,once,TRBV5-5,CASSLSDSTDTQYF,TGTGCCAGCAGCCTCAGTGACAGCACAGATACGCAGTATTTT
-,TRBJ2-7,many,TRBV30,CAWSPFGYEQYF,TGTGCCTGGAGTCCTTTTGGATACGAGCAGTACTTC
-,TRBJ2-5,-,TRBV7-9,CACSPGSYKQYF,TGTGCCTGCAGCCCCGGCTCCTACAAGCAGTACTTC
TRBD2,TRBJ2-3,once,TRBV29-1,CSVDRLAGGTGTQYF,TGCAGCGTTGATCGACTAGCGGGGGGCACAGGTACACAGTATTTT
-,TRBJ1-1,many,TRBV4-1,CASSQDKYRMNTEAFF,TGCGCCAGCAGCCAAGATAAGTACAGGATGAACACTGAAGCTTTCTTT
-,TRBJ2-2,-,TRBV28,CASSILGGDRETGELFF,TGTGCCAGCAGTATTCTCGGGGGCGATAGAGAAACCGGGGAGCTATTTTTT
-,TRBJ2-5,-,TRBV11-2,CASRGGSSGTETKYF,TGTGCCAGCAGAGGGGGGAGCTCCGGAACAGAGACCAAGTACTTC